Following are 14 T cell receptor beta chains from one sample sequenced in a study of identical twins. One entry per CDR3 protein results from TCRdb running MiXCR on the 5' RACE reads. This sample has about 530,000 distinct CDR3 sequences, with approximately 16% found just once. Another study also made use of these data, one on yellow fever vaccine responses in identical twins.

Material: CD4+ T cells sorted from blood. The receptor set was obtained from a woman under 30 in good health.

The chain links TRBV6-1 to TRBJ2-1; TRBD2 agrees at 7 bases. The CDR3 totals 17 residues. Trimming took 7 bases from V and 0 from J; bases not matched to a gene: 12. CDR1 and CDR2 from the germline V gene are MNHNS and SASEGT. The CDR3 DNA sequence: TGTGCCAGCACCCTGATCCGACTAGCAGACTCCTACAATGAGCAGTTCTTC. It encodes CASTLIRLADSYNEQFF.

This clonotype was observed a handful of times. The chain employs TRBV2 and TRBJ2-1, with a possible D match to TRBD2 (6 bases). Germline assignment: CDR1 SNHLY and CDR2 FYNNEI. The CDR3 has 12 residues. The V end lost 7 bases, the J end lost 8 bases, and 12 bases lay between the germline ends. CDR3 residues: CASTRTIDEQFF. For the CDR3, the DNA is TGTGCCAGCACCCGGACTATAGATGAGCAGTTCTTC.

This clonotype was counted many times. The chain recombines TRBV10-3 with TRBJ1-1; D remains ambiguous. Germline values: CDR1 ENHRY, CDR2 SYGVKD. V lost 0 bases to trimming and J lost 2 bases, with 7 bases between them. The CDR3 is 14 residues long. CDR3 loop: CAISESTANTEAFF. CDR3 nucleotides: TGTGCCATCAGTGAGTCAACAGCTAACACTGAAGCTTTCTTT.

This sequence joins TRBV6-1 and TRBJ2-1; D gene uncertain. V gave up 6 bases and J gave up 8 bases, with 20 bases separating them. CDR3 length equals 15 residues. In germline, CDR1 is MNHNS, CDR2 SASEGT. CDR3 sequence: CASSPDPTVSYEQFF. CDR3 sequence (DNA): TGTGCCAGCAGCCCTGACCCTACCGTTAGCTATGAGCAGTTCTTC.

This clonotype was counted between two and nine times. For the CDR3, the DNA is TGTGCCATCAGTGGGACCATCTCCTACGAGCAGTACTTC. It is translated as CAISGTISYEQYF. The J gene is TRBJ2-7, the V gene TRBV10-3; D not resolved. Trimming pared 4 bases from V and 0 bases from J, leaving 7 bases between. The CDR3 has 13 amino acids. Germline CDR1 reads ENHRY; CDR2 reads SYGVKD.

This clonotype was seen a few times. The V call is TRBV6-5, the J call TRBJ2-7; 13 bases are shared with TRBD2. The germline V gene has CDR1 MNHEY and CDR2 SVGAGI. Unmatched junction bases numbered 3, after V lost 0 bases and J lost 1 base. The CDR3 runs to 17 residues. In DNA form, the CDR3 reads TGTGCCAGCAGTTACTCGCCGGGACTAGCGGGATCCTACGAGCAGTACTTC. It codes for CASSYSPGLAGSYEQYF.

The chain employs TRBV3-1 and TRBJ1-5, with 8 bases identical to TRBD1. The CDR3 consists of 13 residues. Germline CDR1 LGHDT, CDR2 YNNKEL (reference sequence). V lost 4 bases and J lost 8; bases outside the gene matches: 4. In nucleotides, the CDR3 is TGTGCCAGCAGCCCAGGGGGCAGTGAGCCCCAGCATTTT. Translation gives CASSPGGSEPQHF.

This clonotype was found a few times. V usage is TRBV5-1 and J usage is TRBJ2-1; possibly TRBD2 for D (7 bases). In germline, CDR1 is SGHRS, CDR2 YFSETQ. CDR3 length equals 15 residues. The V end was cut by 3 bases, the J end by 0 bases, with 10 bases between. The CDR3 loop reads CASSSRGASYNEQFF. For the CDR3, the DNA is TGCGCCAGCAGCTCCCGGGGGGCCTCCTACAATGAGCAGTTCTTC.

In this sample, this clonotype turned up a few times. In DNA, the CDR3 is TGTGCCAGCAGCGAGACAGGGCTCGAGACCCAGTACTTC. Translated: CASSETGLETQYF. V usage is TRBV7-7 and J usage is TRBJ2-5; 7 positions agree with TRBD1. Trimming at V came to 5 bases and at J to 5 bases, leaving 5 bases not matched to a gene. The germline V gene encodes CDR1 SSHAT and CDR2 FNYEAQ (reference sequence). This CDR3 spans 13 amino acids.

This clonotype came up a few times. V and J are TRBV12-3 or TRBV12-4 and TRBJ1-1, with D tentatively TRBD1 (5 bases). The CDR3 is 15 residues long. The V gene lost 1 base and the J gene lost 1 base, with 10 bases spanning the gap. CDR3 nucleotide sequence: TGTGCCAGCAGTTTAGACGGGGGTGGGAACACTGAAGCTTTCTTT. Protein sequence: CASSLDGGGNTEAFF.

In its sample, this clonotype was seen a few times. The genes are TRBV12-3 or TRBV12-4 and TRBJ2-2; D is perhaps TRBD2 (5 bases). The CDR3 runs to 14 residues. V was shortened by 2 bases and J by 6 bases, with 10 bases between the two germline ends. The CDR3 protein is CASSLREGPGELFF. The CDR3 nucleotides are TGTGCCAGCAGTTTACGCGAGGGCCCCGGGGAGCTGTTTTTT.

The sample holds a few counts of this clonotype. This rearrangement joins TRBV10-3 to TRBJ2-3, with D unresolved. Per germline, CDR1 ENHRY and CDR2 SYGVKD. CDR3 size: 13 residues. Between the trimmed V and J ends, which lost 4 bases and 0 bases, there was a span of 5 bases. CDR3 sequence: CAISGLSTDTQYF. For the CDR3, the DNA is TGTGCCATCAGTGGACTTAGCACAGATACGCAGTATTTT.

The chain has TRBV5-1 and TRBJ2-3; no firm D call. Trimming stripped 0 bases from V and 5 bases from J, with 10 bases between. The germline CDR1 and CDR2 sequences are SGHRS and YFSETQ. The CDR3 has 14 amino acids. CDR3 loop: CASSLGPSGDTQYF. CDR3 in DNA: TGCGCCAGCAGCTTGGGACCTAGTGGAGATACGCAGTATTTT.

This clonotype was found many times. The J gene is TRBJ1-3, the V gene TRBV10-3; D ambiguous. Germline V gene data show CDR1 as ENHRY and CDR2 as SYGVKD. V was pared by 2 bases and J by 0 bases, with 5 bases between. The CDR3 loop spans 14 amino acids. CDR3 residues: CAISEQNSGNTIYF. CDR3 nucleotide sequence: TGTGCCATCAGTGAGCAAAACTCTGGAAACACCATATATTTT.